What follows are 3 T cell receptor beta chains derived from one specimen sequenced in a study of post-analysis software for immune sequencing data. Overall study findings and caveats: Patients showed TRBV5-6, TRBV5-1 and TRBV20-1 among a few TRBV segments more frequent than in controls.

These receptors have no identified antigens. Unique molecular identifiers were built into the TCR beta cDNA libraries. Via MiXCR, TCRdb re-called the PCR reads, giving one row per CDR3 protein. The sample records around 770,000 distinct CDR3 sequences, just over 45% being singletons. Sequenced: blood. These receptors originate from a girl aged 5 to 17 with multiple sclerosis.

The chain is built from TRBV12-3 or TRBV12-4 and TRBJ1-5; unclear D gene. The CDR3 extends over 13 amino acids. Trimming cost V 3 bases and J 5 bases, with 8 bases left between them. The CDR3 loop is CASSFAEDQPQHF. The DNA of the CDR3 is TGTGCCAGCAGTTTCGCGGAGGATCAGCCCCAGCATTTT.

J is TRBJ2-1 and V is TRBV29-1; 11 nucleotides agree with TRBD2. The CDR3 runs 14 residues. Trimming took 7 bases from V and 2 from J; bases not matched to a gene: 4. Germline loops: CDR1 SQVTM, CDR2 ANQGSEA. The CDR3 DNA is TGCAGCGGCTCGACTAGCGGGGCCTACAATGAGCAGTTCTTC. This translates into CSGSTSGAYNEQFF.

The genes are TRBV4-3 and TRBJ2-7; 10 nucleotides align to TRBD2. The CDR3 is 15 amino acids. From germline, CDR1 is LGHNA and CDR2 YSLEER. Trimming at V came to 3 bases and at J to 2 bases, leaving 4 bases not matched to a gene. CDR3 in amino acids: CASSQILAGTYEQYF. CDR3 nucleotide sequence: TGCGCCAGCAGCCAGATACTAGCGGGGACCTACGAGCAGTACTTC.